These 11 T cell receptor beta chains originate from one sample sequenced in a study of T-cell reconstitution after alpha-beta-depleted transplantation in children. Unique molecular identifiers were incorporated when the TCRbeta library was constructed. TCRdb ran MiXCR on the PCR reads and lists one entry per CDR3 protein. The repertoire includes just over 7,500 distinct CDR3 sequences, about an eighth of them detected once, and about half sits in the top ten. The sequences come from PBMCs, mostly from graft donor cells, collected 60 days after TCRalphabeta/CD19-depleted stem cell transplant. The receptors were gathered from a patient aged 2-10 years who had a stem cell transplant for inherited bone marrow failure, so the T cells may come from the graft donor.

This clonotype was seen at least ten times. This chain connects TRBV5-6 to TRBJ2-2; D is uncertain. Per the germline V gene, CDR1 is SGHDT and CDR2 is YYEEEE. This CDR3 has 16 residues. V was shortened by 0 bases and J by 3 bases, with 12 bases between the two germline ends. CDR3 region: CASSLVERRYTGELFF. The CDR3 bases are TGTGCCAGCAGCTTGGTGGAGAGGCGATACACCGGGGAGCTGTTTTTT. The variable domain in full, with the rest retrieved from reference TRBV5-6 and TRBJ2-2, is DAGVTQSPTHLIKTRGQQVTLRCSPKSGHDTVSWYQQALGQGPQFIFQYYEEEERQRGNFPDRFSGHQFPNYSSELNVNALLLGDSALYLCASSLVERRYTGELFFGEGSRLTVL.

This clonotype occurred many times. This chain links TRBV6-5 with TRBJ2-3; possibly TRBD2 for D (5 bases). Per germline, CDR1 MNHEY and CDR2 SVGAGI. V shed 1 base and J shed 1 base, with 12 bases lying between them. The CDR3 runs 16 residues. The CDR3, as DNA: TGTGCCAGCAGTTACTTCCGGGGAGCGGGCACAGATACGCAGTATTTT. The encoded protein is CASSYFRGAGTDTQYF.

This clonotype has at least ten counts. The rearrangement joins TRBV24-1 to TRBJ2-7; TRBD1 aligns across 9 bases. The V and J ends lost 3 bases and 12 bases, in that order; junction bases with no gene match: 8. Germline values: CDR1 KGHDR, CDR2 SFDVKD. The CDR3 spans 13 residues. CDR3 nucleotides: TGTGCCACCAGTGATGCCGGGACAGGGACCTTGTACTTC. Protein: CATSDAGTGTLYF.

By share, this clonotype ranks as medium-sized (0.01 to 0.1%). The chain recombines TRBV5-1 with TRBJ1-4; D may be TRBD1 (6 bases). The CDR3 runs to 11 residues. Trimming stripped 4 bases from V and 10 bases from J, with 8 bases between. Germline CDR1 SGHRS, CDR2 YFSETQ. Here the CDR3 reads CASSQDRKLFF. The CDR3 DNA reads as TGCGCCAGCAGCCAGGACAGAAAACTGTTTTTT.

This clonotype ranks as medium-sized. J is TRBJ1-1 and V is TRBV7-9; unclear D gene. CDR3 length: 14 amino acids. V dropped 4 bases and J dropped 2 bases, with 11 bases sitting between them. Germline V gene sequence: CDR1 SEHNR, CDR2 FQNEAQ (reference sequence). CDR3 DNA: TGTGCCAGCAGCTCCCCCGGCGCTAACACTGAAGCTTTCTTT. Its translation is CASSSPGANTEAFF. Full variable domain (missing parts from reference TRBV7-9 and TRBJ1-1): DTGVSQNPRHKITKRGQNVTFRCDPISEHNRLYWYRQTLGQGPEFLTYFQNEAQLEKSRLLSDRFSAERPKGSFSTLEIQRTEQGDSAMYLCASSSPGANTEAFFGQGTRLTVV.

The chain uses TRBV29-1 and TRBJ2-1; the match to TRBD1 covers 7 bases. The length of the CDR3 is 14 residues. V dropped 0 bases and J dropped 8; count of bases not matched to a gene: 7. Germline V CDR1 and CDR2: SQVTM, ANQGSEA. CDR3 sequence (DNA): TGCAGCGTTGAAGATCTTAGGACAGGCCATGAGCAGTTCTTC. Its protein product is CSVEDLRTGHEQFF.

There are many counts of this clonotype. The chain uses TRBV9 and TRBJ2-3; TRBD2 matches at 8 bases. CDR3 length: 16 residues. Per germline, CDR1 SGDLS and CDR2 YYNGEE. Trimming took 0 bases from V and 1 from J; bases not matched to a gene: 4. CDR3 sequence: CASSVGVGGGTDTQYF. The CDR3 DNA follows: TGTGCCAGCAGCGTAGGGGTCGGGGGGGGCACAGATACGCAGTATTTT. Full variable domain (missing parts from reference TRBV9 and TRBJ2-3): DSGVTQTPKHLITATGQRVTLRCSPRSGDLSVYWYQQSLDQGLQFLIQYYNGEERAKGNILERFSAQQFPDLHSELNLSSLELGDSALYFCASSVGVGGGTDTQYFGPGTRLTVL.

This clonotype was seen at least ten times. The chain combines TRBV7-9 with TRBJ2-1, with 8 positions matching TRBD2. The V segment lost 5 bases and the J segment 3 bases; nucleotides outside the gene matches: 9. CDR3 length: 16 residues. Germline-derived CDR1 and CDR2 are SEHNR and FQNEAQ (reference sequence). The CDR3 reads CASSKQRERSYNEQFF. The CDR3 DNA is TGTGCCAGCAGCAAGCAGCGGGAGAGGAGCTACAATGAGCAGTTCTTC.

This clonotype was counted ten times or more. The gene calls are TRBV7-8 and TRBJ1-4, with D tentatively TRBD1 (5 bases). The CDR3 is 16 amino acids. Germline CDR1 and CDR2: SGHVS and FQNEAQ. The ends were cut back, 2 bases at V and 8 bases at J, with 18 bases in the middle. CDR3 nucleotide sequence: TGTGCCAGCAGCTTAAAGCGGACAACACGGAGGGAAAAACTGTTTTTT. This gives the protein CASSLKRTTRREKLFF.

This clonotype showed up many times. The genes are TRBV5-1 and TRBJ2-5, with D perhaps matching TRBD2 (6 bases). Between the trimmed V and J ends, which lost 2 bases and 3 bases, there was a span of 14 bases. The CDR3 has 15 amino acids. Germline V lookup: CDR1 SGHRS, CDR2 YFSETQ. The CDR3 DNA follows: TGCGCCAGCAGCTTACCGGGACTCTCCAAAGAGACCCAGTACTTC. Residues: CASSLPGLSKETQYF.

By proportion, this clonotype is medium-sized. The genes are TRBV7-9 and TRBJ2-3; TRBD1 aligns across 7 bases. This CDR3 is 16 amino acids long. Unmatched junction bases numbered 12, after V lost 5 bases and J lost 4 bases. Per the germline V gene, CDR1 is SEHNR and CDR2 is FQNEAQ (reference sequence). CDR3 bases: TGTGCCAGCAGCCCAAGACAGGGCCTGAGGTCAGATACGCAGTATTTT. Protein sequence: CASSPRQGLRSDTQYF.